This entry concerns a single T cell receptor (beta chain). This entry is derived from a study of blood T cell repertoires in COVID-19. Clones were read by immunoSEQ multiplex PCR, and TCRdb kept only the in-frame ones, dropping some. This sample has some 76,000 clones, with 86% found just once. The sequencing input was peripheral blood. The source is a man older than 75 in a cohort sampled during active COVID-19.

DNA for the CDR3: TGTGCCAGTAGCGTGGGGGCCTTGGGGACTGAAGCTTTCTTT. Residues: CASSVGALGTEAFF. The chain employs TRBV19 and TRBJ1-1; TRBD1 might be the D (6 bases). Trimming left V 6 bases short and J 5 bases short, with 16 bases between. The CDR3 covers 14 residues. In germline, CDR1 is LNHDA, CDR2 SQIVND (reference sequence).